The table lists the clone carrying this TCR beta chain with a few counts. These data are taken from a study of beta chain features in type 1 diabetes. All of the isolated RNA was reverse transcribed, so expressed TCRB transcripts were sequenced. Method: immunoSEQ multiplex PCR; TCRdb's copy keeps in-frame clones and lacks some. The sample records almost 350,000 clones, around a fifth being singletons. The CDR3 runs 15 residues. The germline V gene encodes CDR1 SGHTA and CDR2 FQGNSA. The V and J ends lost 5 bases and 2 bases, in that order; junction bases with no gene match: 7. Sample: naive CD4+ T cells from blood. The receptor was derived from a woman between 18 and 30 years old in good health. V gene TRBV7-2 combines with J gene TRBJ2-3; 7 nucleotides agree with TRBD1. As DNA, the CDR3 is TGTGCCAGCAGCCTACAGGGGTCTCCCACAGATACGCAGTATTTT. Its protein is CASSLQGSPTDTQYF.